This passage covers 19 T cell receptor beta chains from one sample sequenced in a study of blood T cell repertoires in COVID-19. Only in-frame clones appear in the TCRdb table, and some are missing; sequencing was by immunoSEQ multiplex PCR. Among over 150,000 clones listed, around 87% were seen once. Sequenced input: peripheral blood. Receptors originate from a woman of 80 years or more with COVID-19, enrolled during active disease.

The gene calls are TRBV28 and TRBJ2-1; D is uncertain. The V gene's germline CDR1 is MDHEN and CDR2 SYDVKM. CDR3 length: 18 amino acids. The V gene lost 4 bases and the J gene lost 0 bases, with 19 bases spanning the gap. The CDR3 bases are TGTGCCAGCAGTTACCATCCCAGGCCATTGAACTCCTACAATGAGCAGTTCTTC. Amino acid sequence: CASSYHPRPLNSYNEQFF.

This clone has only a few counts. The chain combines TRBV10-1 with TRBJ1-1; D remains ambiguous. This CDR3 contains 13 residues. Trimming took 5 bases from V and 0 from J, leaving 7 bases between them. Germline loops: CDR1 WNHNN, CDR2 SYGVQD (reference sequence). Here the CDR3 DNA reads TGCGCCAGCAGTAAGAGATTGAACACTGAAGCTTTCTTT. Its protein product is CASSKRLNTEAFF.

CDR3 region: CASDRDGVNTEAFF. The CDR3 DNA reads as TGTGCCAGTGACAGGGACGGGGTGAACACTGAAGCTTTCTTT. This chain joins TRBV6-6 and TRBJ1-1, with 7 nucleotides matching TRBD1. Germline V gives CDR1 MNHNY, CDR2 SVGAGI (reference sequence). V dropped 9 bases and J dropped 0; count of bases not matched to a gene: 7. This CDR3 has 14 residues.

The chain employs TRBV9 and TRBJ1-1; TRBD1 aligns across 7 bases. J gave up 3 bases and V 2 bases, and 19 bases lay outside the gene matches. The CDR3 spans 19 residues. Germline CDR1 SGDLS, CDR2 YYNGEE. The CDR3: CASSVGPQQGSMLYTEAFF. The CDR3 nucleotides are TGTGCCAGCAGCGTCGGGCCCCAACAGGGGTCTATGTTATACACTGAAGCTTTCTTT.

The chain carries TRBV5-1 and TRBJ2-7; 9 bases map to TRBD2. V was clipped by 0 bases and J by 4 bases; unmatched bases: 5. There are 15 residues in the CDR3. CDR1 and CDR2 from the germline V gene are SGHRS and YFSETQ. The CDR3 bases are TGCGCCAGCAGCTTGGATGGGACTAGCCGGTACGAGCAGTACTTC. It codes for CASSLDGTSRYEQYF.

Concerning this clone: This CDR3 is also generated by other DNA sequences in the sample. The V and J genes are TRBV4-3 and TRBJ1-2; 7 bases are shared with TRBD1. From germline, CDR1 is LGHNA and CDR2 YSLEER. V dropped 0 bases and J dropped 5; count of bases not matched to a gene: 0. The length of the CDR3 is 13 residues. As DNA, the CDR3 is TGCGCCAGCAGCCAAGAGACAGGGTATGGCTACACCTTC. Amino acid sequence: CASSQETGYGYTF.

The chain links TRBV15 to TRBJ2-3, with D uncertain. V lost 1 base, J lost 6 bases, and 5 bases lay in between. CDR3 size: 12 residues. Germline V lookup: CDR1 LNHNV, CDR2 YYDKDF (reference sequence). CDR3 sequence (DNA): TGTGCCACCAGCAGAGTTCTCGATACGCAGTATTTT. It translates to CATSRVLDTQYF.

In nucleotides, the CDR3 is TGTGCCAGTAGTTCCCGGACAGGGGCCAAAAACATTCAGTACTTC. Protein product: CASSSRTGAKNIQYF. J is TRBJ2-4 and V is TRBV19; 8 nucleotides align to TRBD1. Germline V gene data show CDR1 as LNHDA and CDR2 as SQIVND (reference sequence). This CDR3 comprises 15 residues. Trimming removed 5 bases from V and 1 base from J; junction bases left unmatched: 4.

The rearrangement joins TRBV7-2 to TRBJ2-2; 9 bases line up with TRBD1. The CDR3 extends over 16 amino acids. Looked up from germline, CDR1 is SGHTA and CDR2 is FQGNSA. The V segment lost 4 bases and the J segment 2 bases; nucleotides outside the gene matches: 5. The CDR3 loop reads CASSSGTGINTGELFF. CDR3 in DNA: TGTGCCAGCAGCTCAGGGACAGGGATAAACACCGGGGAGCTGTTTTTT.

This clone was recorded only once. CDR3 DNA sequence: TGTGCCACCAGCAGAAGTCCCGGGACATTCAATCAGCCCCAGCATTTT. As protein: CATSRSPGTFNQPQHF. The V call is TRBV15, the J call TRBJ1-5, with a tentative D call TRBD1 (6 bases). V was pared by 2 bases and J by 3 bases, with 14 bases between. The CDR3 spans 16 residues. Germline assignment: CDR1 LNHNV and CDR2 YYDKDF (reference sequence).

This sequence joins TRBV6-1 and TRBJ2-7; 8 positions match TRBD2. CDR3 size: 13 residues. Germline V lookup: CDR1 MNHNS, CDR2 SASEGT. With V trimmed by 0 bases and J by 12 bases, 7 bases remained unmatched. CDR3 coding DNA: TGTGCCAGCAGTGAAGCAAGCACTAGCGGCGGGTACTTC. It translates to CASSEASTSGGYF.

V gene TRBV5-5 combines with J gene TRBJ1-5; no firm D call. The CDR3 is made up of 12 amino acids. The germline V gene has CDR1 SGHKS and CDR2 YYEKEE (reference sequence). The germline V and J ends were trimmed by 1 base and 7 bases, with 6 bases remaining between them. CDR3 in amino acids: CASSLSGQPQHF. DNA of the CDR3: TGTGCCAGCAGCTTGTCTGGCCAGCCCCAGCATTTT. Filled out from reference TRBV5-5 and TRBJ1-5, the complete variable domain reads DAGVTQSPTHLIKTRGQQVTLRCSPISGHKSVSWYQQVLGQGPQFIFQYYEKEERGRGNFPDRFSARQFPNYSSELNVNALLLGDSALYLCASSLSGQPQHFGDGTRLSIL.

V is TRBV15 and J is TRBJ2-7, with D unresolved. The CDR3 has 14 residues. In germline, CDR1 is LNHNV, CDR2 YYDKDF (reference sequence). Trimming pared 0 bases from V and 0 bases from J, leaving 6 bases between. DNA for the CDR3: TGTGCCACCAGCAGAGACCAAAACTCCTACGAGCAGTACTTC. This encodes CATSRDQNSYEQYF. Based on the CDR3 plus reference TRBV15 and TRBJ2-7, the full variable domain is DAMVIQNPRYQVTQFGKPVTLSCSQTLNHNVMYWYQQKSSQAPKLLFHYYDKDFNNEADTPDNFQSRRPNTSFCFLDIRSPGLGDTAMYLCATSRDQNSYEQYFGPGTRLTVT.

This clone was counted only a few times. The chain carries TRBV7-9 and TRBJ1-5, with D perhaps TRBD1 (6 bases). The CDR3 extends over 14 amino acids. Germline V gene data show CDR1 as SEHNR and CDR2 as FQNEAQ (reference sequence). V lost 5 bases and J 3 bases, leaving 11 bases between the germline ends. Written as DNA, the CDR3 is TGTGCCAGCAGCCCCGGACAGTTCAATCAGCCCCAGCATTTT. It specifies CASSPGQFNQPQHF.

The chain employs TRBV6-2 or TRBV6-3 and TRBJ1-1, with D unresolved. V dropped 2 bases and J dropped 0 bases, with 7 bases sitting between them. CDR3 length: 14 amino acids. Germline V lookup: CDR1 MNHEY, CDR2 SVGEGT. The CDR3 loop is CASSYPVMNTEAFF. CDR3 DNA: TGTGCCAGCAGTTACCCAGTCATGAACACTGAAGCTTTCTTT.

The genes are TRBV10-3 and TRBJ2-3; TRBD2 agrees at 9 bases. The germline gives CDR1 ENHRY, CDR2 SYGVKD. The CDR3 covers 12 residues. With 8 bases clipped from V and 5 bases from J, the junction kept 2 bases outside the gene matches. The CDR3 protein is CAIRTSVDTQYF. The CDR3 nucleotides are TGTGCCATCCGGACTAGCGTAGATACGCAGTATTTT.

The CDR3 DNA sequence: TGTGCCAGCAGTTCAGCGGGGGGGACCCAGTACTTC. It is translated as CASSSAGGTQYF. V and J are TRBV27 and TRBJ2-5, with TRBD2 matching over 9 bases. CDR1 and CDR2 (germline): MNHEY, SMNVEV (reference sequence). V gave up 4 bases and J gave up 7 bases; unmatched junction bases: 1. CDR3 length: 12 residues.

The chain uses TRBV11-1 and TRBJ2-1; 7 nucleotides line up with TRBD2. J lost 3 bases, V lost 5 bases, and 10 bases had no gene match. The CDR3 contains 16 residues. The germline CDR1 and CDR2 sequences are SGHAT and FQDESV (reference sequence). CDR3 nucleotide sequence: TGTGCCAGCAGCCAACGGGGCGGGAGTAGCTACAATGAGCAGTTCTTC. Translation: CASSQRGGSSYNEQFF.

The CDR3 loop is CASSTWGANTGELFF. As DNA, the CDR3 is TGTGCCAGCAGCACGTGGGGGGCGAACACCGGGGAGCTGTTTTTT. This chain uses TRBV7-2 with TRBJ2-2; tentative D call: TRBD2 (6 bases). CDR1 is SGHTA, CDR2 FQGNSA, per germline. This CDR3 has 15 residues. The ends were cut back, 5 bases at V and 0 bases at J, with 10 bases in the middle.